This paragraph reports one T cell receptor beta chain. This CDR3 has 14 amino acids. Trimming left V 5 bases short and J 2 bases short, with 10 bases between. CDR1 is LNHDA and CDR2 is SQIVND in the germline V gene (reference sequence). The data were obtained in a study of regulatory T cells in long-lasting Graves disease. Time point specified: persistent/refractory GD, antithyroid drugs over 5 years with positive TRAb. PBMC-derived RNA was used for the TCR library. American Thyroid Association guidelines defined Graves' disease diagnosis. Patients all came to the study from an endocrinology department in Xi'an, China. According to the study, TCR beta libraries were built with iRepertoire HTBI primers and CDR3-region Arm-PCR. MiXCR was run by TCRdb on the multiplex PCR reads, yielding one entry per CDR3 protein. This table has 650,000 to 700,000 distinct CDR3 sequences, 25% to 35% appearing once.

Sequenced material: peripheral blood mononuclear cells (PBMCs), taken when the disease was refractory, from a patient treated with antithyroid drugs. The chain links TRBV19 to TRBJ1-3, with D possibly TRBD1 on 6 matching bases. The TCR was taken from a female donor with Graves disease. The CDR3, as DNA: TGTGCCAGTAGTCCTACAGGGACTGGAAACACCATATATTTT. Translation gives CASSPTGTGNTIYF.